This T cell receptor beta chain was sequenced for a study of blood T cell repertoires in COVID-19. Overall study context: COVID-19 samples from acute and convalescent phases originated in the United States, Italy and Spain. T cells, B-cell-depleted T cells, or PBMCs supplied cDNA or gDNA.

Remarks on this clone: With a much larger clone just one base away, this may be a read error. The identical CDR3 is also encoded by other nucleotide sequences in the sample.

As handled by the study authors: Counts of nucleated cells, estimated from reference gene primer amplification, were obtained. The table came from immunoSEQ multiplex PCR; TCRdb's copy has only in-frame clones and leaves some out. Clone size and the V and J calls come from that table; the DNA yielded D and trimming. The repertoire consists of about 98,000 clones, with about 80% occurring once and the leading ten covering 4.1%. The ends lost 2 bases at V and 7 bases at J; junction bases unmatched: 5. The germline V gene has CDR1 SGHRS and CDR2 YFSETQ. The CDR3 runs to 15 residues. The sequencing input was peripheral blood. The rearrangement uses TRBV5-1 and TRBJ2-1; 11 nucleotides line up with TRBD1. This TCR was sampled from a man between 60 and 75 years old with acute or convalescent COVID-19. CDR3 residues: CASSFGQGAGNEQFF. CDR3 nucleotide sequence: TGCGCCAGCAGCTTCGGACAGGGGGCTGGGAATGAGCAGTTCTTC.